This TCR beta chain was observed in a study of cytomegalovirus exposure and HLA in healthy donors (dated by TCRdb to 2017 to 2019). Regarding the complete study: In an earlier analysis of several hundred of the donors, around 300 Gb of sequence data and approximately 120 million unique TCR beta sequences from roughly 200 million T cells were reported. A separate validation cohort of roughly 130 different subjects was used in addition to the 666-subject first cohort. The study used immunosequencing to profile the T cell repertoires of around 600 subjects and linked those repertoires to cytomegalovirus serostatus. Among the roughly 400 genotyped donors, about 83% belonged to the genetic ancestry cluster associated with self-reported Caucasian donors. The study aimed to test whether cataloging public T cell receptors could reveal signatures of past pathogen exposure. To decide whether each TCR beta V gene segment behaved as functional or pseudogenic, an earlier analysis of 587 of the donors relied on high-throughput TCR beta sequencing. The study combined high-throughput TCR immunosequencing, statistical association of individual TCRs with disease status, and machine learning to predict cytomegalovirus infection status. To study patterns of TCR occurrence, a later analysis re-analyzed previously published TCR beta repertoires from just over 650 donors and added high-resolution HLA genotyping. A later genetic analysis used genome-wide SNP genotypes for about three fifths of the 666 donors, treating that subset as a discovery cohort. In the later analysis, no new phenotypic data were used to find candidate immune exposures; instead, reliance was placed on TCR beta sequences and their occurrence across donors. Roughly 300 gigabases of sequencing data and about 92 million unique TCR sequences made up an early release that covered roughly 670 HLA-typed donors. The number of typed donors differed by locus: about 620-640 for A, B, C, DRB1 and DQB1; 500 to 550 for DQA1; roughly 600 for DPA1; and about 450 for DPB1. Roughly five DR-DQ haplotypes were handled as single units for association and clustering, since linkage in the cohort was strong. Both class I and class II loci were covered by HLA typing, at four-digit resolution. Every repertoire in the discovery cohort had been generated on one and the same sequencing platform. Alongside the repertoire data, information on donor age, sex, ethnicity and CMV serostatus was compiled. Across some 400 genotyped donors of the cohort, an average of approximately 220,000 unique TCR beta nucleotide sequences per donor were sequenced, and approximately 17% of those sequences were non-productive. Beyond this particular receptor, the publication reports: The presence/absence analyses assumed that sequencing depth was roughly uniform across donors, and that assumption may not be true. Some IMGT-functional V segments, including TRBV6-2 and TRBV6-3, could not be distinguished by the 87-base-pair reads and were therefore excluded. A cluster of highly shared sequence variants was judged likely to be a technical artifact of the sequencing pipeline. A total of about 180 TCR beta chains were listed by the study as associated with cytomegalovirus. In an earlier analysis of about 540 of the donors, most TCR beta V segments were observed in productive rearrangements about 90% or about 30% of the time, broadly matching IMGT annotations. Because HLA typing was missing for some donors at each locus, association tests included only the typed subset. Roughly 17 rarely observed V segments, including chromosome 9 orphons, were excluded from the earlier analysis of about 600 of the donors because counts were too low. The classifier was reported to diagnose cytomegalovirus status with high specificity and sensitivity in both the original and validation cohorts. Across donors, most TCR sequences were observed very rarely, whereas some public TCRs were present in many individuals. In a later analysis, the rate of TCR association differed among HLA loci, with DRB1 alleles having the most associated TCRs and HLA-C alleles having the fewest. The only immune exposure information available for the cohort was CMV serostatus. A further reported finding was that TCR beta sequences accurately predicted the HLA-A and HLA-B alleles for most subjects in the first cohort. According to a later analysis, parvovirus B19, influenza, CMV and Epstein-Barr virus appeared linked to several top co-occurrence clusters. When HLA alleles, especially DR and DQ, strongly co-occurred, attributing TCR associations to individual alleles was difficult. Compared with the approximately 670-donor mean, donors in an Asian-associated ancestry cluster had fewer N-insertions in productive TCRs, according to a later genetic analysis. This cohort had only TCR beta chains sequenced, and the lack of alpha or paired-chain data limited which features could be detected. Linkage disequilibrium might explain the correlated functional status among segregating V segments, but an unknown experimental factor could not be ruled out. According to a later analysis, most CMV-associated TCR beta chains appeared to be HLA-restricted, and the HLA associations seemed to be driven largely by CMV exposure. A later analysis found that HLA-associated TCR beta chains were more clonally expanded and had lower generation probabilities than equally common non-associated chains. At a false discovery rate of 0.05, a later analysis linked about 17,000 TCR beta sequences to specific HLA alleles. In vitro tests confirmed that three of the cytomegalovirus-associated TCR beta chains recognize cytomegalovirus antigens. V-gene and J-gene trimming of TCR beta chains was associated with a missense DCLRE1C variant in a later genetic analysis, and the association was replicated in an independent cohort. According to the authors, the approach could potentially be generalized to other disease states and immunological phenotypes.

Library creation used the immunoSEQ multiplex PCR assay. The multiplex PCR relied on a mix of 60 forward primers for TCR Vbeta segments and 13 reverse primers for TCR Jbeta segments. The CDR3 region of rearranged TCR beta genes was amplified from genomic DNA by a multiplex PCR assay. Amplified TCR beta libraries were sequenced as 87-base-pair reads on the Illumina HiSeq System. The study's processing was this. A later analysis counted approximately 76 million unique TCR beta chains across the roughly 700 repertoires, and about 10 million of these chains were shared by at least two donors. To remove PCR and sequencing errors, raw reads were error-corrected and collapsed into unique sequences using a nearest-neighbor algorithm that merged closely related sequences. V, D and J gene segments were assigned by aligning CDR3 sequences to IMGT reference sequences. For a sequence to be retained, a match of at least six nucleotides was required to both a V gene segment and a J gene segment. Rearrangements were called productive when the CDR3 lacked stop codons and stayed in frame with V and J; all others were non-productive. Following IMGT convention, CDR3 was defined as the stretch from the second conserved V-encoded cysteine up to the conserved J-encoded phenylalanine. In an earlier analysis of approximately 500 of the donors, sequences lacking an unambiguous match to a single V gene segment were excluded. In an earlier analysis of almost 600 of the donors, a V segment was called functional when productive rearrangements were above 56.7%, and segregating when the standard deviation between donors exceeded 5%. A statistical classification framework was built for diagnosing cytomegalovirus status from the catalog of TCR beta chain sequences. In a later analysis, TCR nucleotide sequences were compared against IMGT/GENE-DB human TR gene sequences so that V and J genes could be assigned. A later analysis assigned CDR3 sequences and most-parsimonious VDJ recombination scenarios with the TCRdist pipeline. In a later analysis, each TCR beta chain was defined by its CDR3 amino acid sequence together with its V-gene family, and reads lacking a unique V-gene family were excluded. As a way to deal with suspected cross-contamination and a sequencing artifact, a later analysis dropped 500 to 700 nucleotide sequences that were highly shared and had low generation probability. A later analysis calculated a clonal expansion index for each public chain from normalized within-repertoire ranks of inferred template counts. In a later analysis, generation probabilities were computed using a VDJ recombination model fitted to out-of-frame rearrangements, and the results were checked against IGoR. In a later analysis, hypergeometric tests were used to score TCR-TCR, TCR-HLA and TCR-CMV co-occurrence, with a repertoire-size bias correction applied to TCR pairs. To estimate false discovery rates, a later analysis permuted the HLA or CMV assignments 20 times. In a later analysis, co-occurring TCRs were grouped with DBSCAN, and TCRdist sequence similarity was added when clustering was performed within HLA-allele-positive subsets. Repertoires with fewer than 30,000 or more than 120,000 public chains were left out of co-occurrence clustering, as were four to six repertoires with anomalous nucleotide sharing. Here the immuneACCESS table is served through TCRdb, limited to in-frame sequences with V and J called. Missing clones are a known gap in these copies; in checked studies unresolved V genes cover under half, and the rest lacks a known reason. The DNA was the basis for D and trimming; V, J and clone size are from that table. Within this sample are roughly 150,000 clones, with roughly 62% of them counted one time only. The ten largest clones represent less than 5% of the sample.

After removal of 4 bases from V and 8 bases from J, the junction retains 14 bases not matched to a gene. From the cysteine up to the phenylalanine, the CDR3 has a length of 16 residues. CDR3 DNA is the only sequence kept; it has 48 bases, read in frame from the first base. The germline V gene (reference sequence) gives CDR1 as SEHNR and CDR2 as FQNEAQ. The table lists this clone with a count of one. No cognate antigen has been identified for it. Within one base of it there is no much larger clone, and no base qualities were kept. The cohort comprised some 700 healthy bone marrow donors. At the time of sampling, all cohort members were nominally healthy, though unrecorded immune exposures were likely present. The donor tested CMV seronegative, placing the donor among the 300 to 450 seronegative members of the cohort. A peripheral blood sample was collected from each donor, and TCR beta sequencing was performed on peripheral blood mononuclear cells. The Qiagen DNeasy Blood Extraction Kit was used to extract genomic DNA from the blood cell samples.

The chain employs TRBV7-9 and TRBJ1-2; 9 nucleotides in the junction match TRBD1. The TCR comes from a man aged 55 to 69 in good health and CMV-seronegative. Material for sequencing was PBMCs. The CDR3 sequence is CASSSPWDRDLKGYTF. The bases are TGTGCCAGCAGCTCTCCTTGGGACAGGGACCTTAAGGGCTACACCTTC.